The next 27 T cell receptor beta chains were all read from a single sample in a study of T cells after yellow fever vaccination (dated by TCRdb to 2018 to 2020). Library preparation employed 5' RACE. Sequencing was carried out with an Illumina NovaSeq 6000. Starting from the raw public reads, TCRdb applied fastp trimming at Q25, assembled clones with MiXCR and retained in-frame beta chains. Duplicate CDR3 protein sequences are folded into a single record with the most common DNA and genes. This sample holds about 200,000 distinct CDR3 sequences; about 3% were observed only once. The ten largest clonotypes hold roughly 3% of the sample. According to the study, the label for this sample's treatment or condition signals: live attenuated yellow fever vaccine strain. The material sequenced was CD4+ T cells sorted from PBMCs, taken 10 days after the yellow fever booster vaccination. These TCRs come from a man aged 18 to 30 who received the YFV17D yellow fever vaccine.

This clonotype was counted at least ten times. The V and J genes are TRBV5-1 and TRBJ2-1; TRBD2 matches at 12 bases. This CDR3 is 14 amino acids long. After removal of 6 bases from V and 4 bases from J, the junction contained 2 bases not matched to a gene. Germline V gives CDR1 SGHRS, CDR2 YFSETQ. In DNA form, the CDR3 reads TGCGCCAGCAATGGACTAGCGGGGTACAATGAGCAGTTCTTC. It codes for CASNGLAGYNEQFF.

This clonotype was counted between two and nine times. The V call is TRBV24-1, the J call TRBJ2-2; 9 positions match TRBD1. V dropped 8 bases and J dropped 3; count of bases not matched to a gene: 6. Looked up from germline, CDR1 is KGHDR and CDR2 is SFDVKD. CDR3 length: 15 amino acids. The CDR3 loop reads CATTPGQGYTGELFF. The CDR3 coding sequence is TGTGCCACCACCCCGGGACAGGGATACACCGGGGAGCTGTTTTTT.

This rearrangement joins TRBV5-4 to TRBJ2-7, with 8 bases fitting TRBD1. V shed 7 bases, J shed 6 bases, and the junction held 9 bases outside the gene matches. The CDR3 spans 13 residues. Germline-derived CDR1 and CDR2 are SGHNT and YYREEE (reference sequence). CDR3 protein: CASRSLDRGEQYF. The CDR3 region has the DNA TGTGCCAGCCGATCACTCGACAGGGGCGAGCAGTACTTC.

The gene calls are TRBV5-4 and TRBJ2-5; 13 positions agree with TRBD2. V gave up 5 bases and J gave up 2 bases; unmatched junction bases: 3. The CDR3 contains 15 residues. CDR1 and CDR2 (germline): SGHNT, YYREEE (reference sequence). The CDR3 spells CASRAGLAGQETQYF. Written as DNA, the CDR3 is TGTGCCAGCAGGGCGGGACTAGCGGGGCAAGAGACCCAGTACTTC.

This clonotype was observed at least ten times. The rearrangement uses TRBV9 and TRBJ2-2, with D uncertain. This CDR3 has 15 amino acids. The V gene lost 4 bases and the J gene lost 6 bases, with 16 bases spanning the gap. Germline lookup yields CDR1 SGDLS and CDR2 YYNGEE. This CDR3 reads CASSPRGGQPGELFF. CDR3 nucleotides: TGTGCCAGCAGCCCCCGAGGCGGTCAGCCCGGGGAGCTGTTTTTT. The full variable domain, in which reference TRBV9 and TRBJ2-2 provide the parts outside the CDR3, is DSGVTQTPKHLITATGQRVTLRCSPRSGDLSVYWYQQSLDQGLQFLIQYYNGEERAKGNILERFSAQQFPDLHSELNLSSLELGDSALYFCASSPRGGQPGELFFGEGSRLTVL.

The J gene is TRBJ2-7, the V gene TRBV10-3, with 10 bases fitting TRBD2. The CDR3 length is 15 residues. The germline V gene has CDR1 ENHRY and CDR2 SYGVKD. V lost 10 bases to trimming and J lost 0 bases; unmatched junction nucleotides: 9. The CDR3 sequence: CASRSGGSSSYEQYV. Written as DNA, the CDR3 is TGTGCCAGCCGTAGCGGGGGGTCGAGCTCCTACGAGCAGTACGTC.

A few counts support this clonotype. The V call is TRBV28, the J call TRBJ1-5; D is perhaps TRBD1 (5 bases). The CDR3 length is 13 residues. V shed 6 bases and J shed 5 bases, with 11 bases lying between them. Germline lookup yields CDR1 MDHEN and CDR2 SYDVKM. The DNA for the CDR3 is TGTGCCAGCAGATGGGGACGCGATCAGCCCCAGCATTTT. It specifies CASRWGRDQPQHF.

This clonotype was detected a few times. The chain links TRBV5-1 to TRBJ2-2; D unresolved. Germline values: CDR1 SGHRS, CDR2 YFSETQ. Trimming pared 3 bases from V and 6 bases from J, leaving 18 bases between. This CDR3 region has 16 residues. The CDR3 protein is CASSWTAVGSAGELFF. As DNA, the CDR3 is TGCGCCAGCAGCTGGACGGCAGTAGGGTCCGCCGGGGAGCTGTTTTTT. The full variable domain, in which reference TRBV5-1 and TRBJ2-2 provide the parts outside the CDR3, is KAGVTQTPRYLIKTRGQQVTLSCSPISGHRSVSWYQQTPGQGLQFLFEYFSETQRNKGNFPGRFSGRQFSNSRSEMNVSTLELGDSALYLCASSWTAVGSAGELFFGEGSRLTVL.

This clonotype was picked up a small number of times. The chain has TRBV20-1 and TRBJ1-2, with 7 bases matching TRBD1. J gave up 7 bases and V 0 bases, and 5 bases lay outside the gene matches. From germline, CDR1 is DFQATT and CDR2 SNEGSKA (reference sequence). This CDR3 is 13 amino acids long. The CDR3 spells CSARDQGQSGYTF. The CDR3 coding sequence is TGCAGTGCTAGAGACCAGGGACAGAGTGGCTACACCTTC.

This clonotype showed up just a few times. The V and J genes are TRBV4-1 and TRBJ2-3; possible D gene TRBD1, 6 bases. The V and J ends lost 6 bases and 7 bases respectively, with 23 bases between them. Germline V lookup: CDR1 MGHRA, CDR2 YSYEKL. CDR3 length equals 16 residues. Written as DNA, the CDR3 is TGCGCCAGCAGTTTCCCAGGGGCTACGGGTTCATATACGCAGTATTTT. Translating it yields CASSFPGATGSYTQYF.

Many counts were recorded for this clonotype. In nucleotides, the CDR3 is TGTGCCAGCAGCTTGCCCCGGGAGTCCGAAGCTTTCTTT. Its protein is CASSLPRESEAFF. The chain carries TRBV5-6 and TRBJ1-1; D is undetermined. From germline, CDR1 is SGHDT and CDR2 YYEEEE. The CDR3 loop spans 13 amino acids. V shed 1 base and J shed 8 bases, with 12 bases lying between them. Drawing the rest from reference TRBV5-6 and TRBJ1-1, the complete variable domain is DAGVTQSPTHLIKTRGQQVTLRCSPKSGHDTVSWYQQALGQGPQFIFQYYEEEERQRGNFPDRFSGHQFPNYSSELNVNALLLGDSALYLCASSLPRESEAFFGQGTRLTVV.

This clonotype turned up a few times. As DNA, the CDR3 is TGTGCCAGCTCACCACCTACTCGCGGGGGTGACGAGCAGTACTTC. Protein sequence: CASSPPTRGGDEQYF. The V and J genes are TRBV18 and TRBJ2-7; 7 nucleotides match TRBD2. The germline V gene encodes CDR1 KGHSH and CDR2 LQKENI. The J segment lost 5 bases and the V segment lost 0 bases, leaving 7 bases of the junction unmatched. The CDR3 runs 15 residues.

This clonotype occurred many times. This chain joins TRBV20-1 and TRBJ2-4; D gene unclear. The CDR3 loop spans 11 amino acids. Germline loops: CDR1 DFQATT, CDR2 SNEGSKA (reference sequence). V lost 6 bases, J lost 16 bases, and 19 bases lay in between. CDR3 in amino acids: CSAPSVSQEYF. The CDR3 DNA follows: TGCAGTGCACCCAGCGTATCCCAGGAATACTTC.

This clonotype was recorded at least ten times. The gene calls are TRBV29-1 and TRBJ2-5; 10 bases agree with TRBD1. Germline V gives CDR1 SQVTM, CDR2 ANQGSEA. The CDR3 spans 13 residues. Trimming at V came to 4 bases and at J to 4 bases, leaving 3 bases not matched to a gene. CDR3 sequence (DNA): TGCAGCGTTGTGACAGGGGGCGTAGAGACCCAGTACTTC. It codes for CSVVTGGVETQYF.

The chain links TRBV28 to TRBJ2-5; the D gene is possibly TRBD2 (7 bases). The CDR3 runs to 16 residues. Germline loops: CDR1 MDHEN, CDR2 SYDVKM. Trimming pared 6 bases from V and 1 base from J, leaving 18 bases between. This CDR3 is CASSPRRGGPQETQYF. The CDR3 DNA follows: TGTGCCAGCAGCCCCCGGAGGGGGGGACCCCAAGAGACCCAGTACTTC.

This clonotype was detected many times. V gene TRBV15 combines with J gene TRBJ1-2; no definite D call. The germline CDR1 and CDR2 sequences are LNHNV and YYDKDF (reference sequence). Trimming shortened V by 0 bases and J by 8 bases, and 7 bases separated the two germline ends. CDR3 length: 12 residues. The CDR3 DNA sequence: TGTGCCACCAGCAGAGATCTTGGGGGCTACACCTTC. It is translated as CATSRDLGGYTF.

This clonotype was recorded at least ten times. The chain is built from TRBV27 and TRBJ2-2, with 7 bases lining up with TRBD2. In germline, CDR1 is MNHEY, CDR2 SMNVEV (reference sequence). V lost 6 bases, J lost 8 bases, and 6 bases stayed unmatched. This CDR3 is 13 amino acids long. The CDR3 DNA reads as TGTGCCAGCAGGCTAGGGAGGGAAGGGGAGCTGTTTTTT. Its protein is CASRLGREGELFF.

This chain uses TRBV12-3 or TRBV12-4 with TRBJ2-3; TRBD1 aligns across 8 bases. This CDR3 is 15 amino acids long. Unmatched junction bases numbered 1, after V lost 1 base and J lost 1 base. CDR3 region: CASSLGQGRTDTQYF. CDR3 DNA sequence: TGTGCCAGCAGTTTAGGACAGGGGCGCACAGATACGCAGTATTTT.

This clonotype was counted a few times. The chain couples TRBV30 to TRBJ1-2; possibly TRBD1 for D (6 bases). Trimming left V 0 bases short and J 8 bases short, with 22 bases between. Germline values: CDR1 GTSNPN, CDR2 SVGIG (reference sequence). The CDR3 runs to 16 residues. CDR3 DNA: TGTGCCTGGAGTGTTGATTCACAGGGACGAAGAGGGGGCTACACCTTC. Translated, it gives CAWSVDSQGRRGGYTF.

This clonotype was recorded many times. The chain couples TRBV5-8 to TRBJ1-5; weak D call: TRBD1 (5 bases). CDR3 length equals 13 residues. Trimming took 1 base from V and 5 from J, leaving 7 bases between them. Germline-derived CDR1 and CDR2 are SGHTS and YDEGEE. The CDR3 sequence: CASSLRGYQPQHF. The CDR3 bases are TGTGCCAGCAGCTTGCGGGGCTATCAGCCCCAGCATTTT.

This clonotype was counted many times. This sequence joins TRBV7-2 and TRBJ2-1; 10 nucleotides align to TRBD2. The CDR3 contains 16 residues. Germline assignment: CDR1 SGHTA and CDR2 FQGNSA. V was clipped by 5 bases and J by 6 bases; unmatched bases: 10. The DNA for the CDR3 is TGTGCCAGCAGCATGCCGGCGGGACTAGCGACCAATGAGCAGTTCTTC. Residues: CASSMPAGLATNEQFF. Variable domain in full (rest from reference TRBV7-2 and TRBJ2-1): GAGVSQSPSNKVTEKGKDVELRCDPISGHTALYWYRQSLGQGLEFLIYFQGNSAPDKSGLPSDRFSAERTGGSVSTLTIQRTQQEDSAVYLCASSMPAGLATNEQFFGPGTRLTVL.

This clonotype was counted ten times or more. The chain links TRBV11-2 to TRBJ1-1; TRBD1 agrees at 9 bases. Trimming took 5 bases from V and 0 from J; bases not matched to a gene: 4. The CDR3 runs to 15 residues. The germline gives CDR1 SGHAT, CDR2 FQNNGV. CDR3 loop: CASSPRTGVNTEAFF. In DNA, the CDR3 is TGTGCCAGCAGCCCACGGACAGGGGTGAACACTGAAGCTTTCTTT.

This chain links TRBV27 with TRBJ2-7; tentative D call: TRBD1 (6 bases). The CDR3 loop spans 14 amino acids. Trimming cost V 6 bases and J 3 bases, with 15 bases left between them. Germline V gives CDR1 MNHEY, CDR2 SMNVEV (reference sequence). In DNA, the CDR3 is TGTGCCAGCAGCAGGGGTCACCGGAGCTACGAGCAGTACGTC. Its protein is CASSRGHRSYEQYV.

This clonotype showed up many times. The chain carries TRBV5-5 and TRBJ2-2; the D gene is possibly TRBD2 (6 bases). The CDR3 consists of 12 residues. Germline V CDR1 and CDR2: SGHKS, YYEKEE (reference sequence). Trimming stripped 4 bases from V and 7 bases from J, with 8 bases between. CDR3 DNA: TGTGCCAGCAGCCCCGGGGGCGGGGAGCTGTTTTTT. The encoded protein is CASSPGGGELFF. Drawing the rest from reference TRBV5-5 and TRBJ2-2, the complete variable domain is DAGVTQSPTHLIKTRGQQVTLRCSPISGHKSVSWYQQVLGQGPQFIFQYYEKEERGRGNFPDRFSARQFPNYSSELNVNALLLGDSALYLCASSPGGGELFFGEGSRLTVL.

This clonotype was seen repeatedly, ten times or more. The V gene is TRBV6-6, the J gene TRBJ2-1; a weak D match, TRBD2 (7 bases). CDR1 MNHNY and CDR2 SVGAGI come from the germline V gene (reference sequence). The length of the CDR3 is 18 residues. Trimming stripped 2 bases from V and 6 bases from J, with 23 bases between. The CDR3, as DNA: TGTGCCAGCAGTTACCGGAACGCGCGGGGGCCCATGAGCAATGAGCAGTTCTTC. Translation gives CASSYRNARGPMSNEQFF.

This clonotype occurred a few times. The CDR3 DNA reads as TGTGCCAGCGGGATAACAGGGTCGCGGGGCTATGGCTACACCTTC. Its translation: CASGITGSRGYGYTF. The chain recombines TRBV28 with TRBJ1-2; D possibly corresponds to TRBD1 (6 bases). Germline V gene lookup returns CDR1 MDHEN and CDR2 SYDVKM. V was cut by 8 bases and J by 4 bases, with 20 bases left in between. The CDR3 spans 15 residues.

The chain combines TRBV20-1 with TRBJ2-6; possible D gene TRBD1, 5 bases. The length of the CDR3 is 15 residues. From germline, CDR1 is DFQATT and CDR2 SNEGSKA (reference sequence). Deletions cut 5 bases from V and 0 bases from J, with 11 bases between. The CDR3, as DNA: TGCAGTGCTTCGCGACAGAACTCTGGGGCCAACGTCCTGACTTTC. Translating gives CSASRQNSGANVLTF.